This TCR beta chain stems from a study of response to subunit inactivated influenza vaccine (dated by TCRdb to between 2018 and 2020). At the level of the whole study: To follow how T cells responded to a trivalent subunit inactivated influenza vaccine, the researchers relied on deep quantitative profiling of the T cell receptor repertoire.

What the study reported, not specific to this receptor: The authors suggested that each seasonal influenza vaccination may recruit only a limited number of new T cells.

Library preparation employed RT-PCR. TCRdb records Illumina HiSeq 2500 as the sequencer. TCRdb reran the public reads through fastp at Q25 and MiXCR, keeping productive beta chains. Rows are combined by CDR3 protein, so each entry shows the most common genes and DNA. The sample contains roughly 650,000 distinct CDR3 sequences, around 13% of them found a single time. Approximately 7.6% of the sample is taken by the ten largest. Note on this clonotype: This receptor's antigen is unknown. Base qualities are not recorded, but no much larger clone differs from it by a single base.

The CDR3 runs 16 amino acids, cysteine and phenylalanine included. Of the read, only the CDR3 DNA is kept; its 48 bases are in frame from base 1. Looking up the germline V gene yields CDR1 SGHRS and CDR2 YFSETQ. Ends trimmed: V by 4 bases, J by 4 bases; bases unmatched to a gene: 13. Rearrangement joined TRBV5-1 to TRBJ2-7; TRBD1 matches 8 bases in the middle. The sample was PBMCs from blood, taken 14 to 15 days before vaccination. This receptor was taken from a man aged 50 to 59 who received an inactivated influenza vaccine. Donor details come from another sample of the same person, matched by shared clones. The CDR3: CASSDGRGQLLYEQYF. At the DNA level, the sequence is TGCGCCAGCAGCGATGGCAGGGGGCAGTTACTATACGAGCAGTACTTC.